The 17 T cell receptor beta chains below were found in one sample sequenced in a study of blood T cell repertoires in COVID-19. Libraries were prepared by immunoSEQ multiplex PCR; TCRdb keeps only in-frame clonotypes and omits some of them. The sample holds about 82,000 clones; around 89% are singletons and the top ten take 0.9% to 1.5%. The sequencing sample was made of PBMCs or T cells enriched from blood (not recorded which). These TCRs come from a woman aged 50 to 60 with acute COVID-19.

V usage is TRBV11-3 and J usage is TRBJ2-1, with 8 bases aligning to TRBD1. The CDR3 consists of 15 residues. Germline CDR1 and CDR2: SGHNT and YENEEA. V lost 6 bases, J lost 8 bases, and 12 bases stayed unmatched. The CDR3 spells CASRLTGQGSDEQFF. CDR3 sequence (DNA): TGTGCCAGCAGGTTAACCGGACAGGGTAGCGATGAGCAGTTCTTC. The full variable domain, in which reference TRBV11-3 and TRBJ2-1 provide the parts outside the CDR3, is EAGVVQSPRYKIIEKKQPVAFWCNPISGHNTLYWYLQNLGQGPELLIRYENEEAVDDSQLPKDRFSAERLKGVDSTLKIQPAELGDSAVYLCASRLTGQGSDEQFFGPGTRLTVL.

The V and J genes are TRBV3-1 (or the pseudogene TRBV3-2) and TRBJ1-2; 8 nucleotides agree with TRBD1. Germline CDR1 and CDR2: LGHDT and YNNKEL (reference sequence). V dropped 1 base and J dropped 3; count of bases not matched to a gene: 4. This CDR3 is built from 15 residues. The CDR3 nucleotides read TGTGCCAGCAGCCAAGGACAGGGGCAATACTATGGCTACACCTTC. Translated: CASSQGQGQYYGYTF.

The rearrangement uses TRBV5-4 and TRBJ1-1; D uncertain. CDR1 and CDR2 (germline): SGHNT, YYREEE (reference sequence). The CDR3 consists of 11 residues. V was cut by 3 bases and J by 3 bases, with 3 bases left in between. The CDR3 DNA reads as TGTGCCAGCAGCTCCGACACTGAAGCTTTCTTT. The encoded protein is CASSSDTEAFF.

The chain employs TRBV5-6 and TRBJ1-5; 7 nucleotides agree with TRBD1. The CDR3 is made up of 17 amino acids. Losses at the gene ends were 0 bases for V and 0 bases for J; bases not matched to a gene: 6. The germline V gene has CDR1 SGHDT and CDR2 YYEEEE. The CDR3 loop is CASSLGGDSSSNQPQHF. The CDR3, as DNA: TGTGCCAGCAGCTTGGGTGGGGACAGCTCTAGCAATCAGCCCCAGCATTTT.

The chain carries TRBV6-5 and TRBJ1-4; TRBD1 aligns across 8 bases. Trimming cost V 7 bases and J 8 bases; bases outside gene matches: 12. The CDR3 has 15 amino acids. Germline-derived CDR1 and CDR2 are MNHEY and SVGAGI. The CDR3 sequence is CASTKTGGSIEKLFF. The CDR3 nucleotides are TGTGCCAGCACCAAAACAGGGGGGTCGATCGAAAAACTGTTTTTT.

The chain couples TRBV7-2 to TRBJ1-3, with TRBD1 matching 7 bases. CDR1 SGHTA and CDR2 FQGNSA come from the germline V gene. There are 14 residues in the CDR3. V shed 5 bases, J shed 2 bases, and the junction held 3 bases outside the gene matches. The CDR3 sequence is CASSPTGTGNTIYF. The CDR3 DNA reads TGTGCCAGCAGCCCGACAGGGACTGGAAACACCATATATTTT.

CDR3 protein: CASSPRAGGSYEQYF. The DNA for the CDR3 is TGTGCCAGCAGCCCCCGGGCAGGGGGGAGCTACGAGCAGTACTTC. This chain connects TRBV7-9 to TRBJ2-7, with a possible D match to TRBD1 (7 bases). Germline V gene data show CDR1 as SEHNR and CDR2 as FQNEAQ (reference sequence). The CDR3 is 15 amino acids. Trimming took off 5 bases at V and 3 bases at J, with 17 bases between the two ends.

Only one count was recorded for this clone. The chain combines TRBV27 with TRBJ1-6; D is uncertain. The length of the CDR3 is 14 residues. V lost 5 bases to trimming and J lost 7 bases, with 12 bases between them. Germline V gene sequence: CDR1 MNHEY, CDR2 SMNVEV (reference sequence). The CDR3, as DNA: TGTGCCAGCAGTCACCGCGGAGGAAATTCACCCCTCCACTTT. This sequence encodes CASSHRGGNSPLHF.

J is TRBJ1-1 and V is TRBV6-5, with TRBD1 matching 7 bases. With 6 bases clipped from V and 0 bases from J, the junction kept 7 bases outside the gene matches. The germline V gene has CDR1 MNHEY and CDR2 SVGAGI. This CDR3 region has 15 residues. CDR3 amino acids: CASSLGQAMNTEAFF. In DNA form, the CDR3 reads TGTGCCAGCAGCCTTGGACAGGCGATGAACACTGAAGCTTTCTTT.

The rearrangement links TRBV11-2 to TRBJ1-3; D gene uncertain. V lost 2 bases and J 5 bases, leaving 4 bases between the germline ends. CDR1 is SGHAT, CDR2 FQNNGV, per germline. The CDR3 is 12 residues long. CDR3 DNA sequence: TGTGCCAGCAGCTTACCCAGAAACACCATATATTTT. This encodes CASSLPRNTIYF.

V is TRBV7-9 and J is TRBJ1-5; 7 nucleotides align to TRBD1. V was clipped by 5 bases and J by 6 bases; unmatched bases: 7. The CDR3 has 14 residues. The germline V gene encodes CDR1 SEHNR and CDR2 FQNEAQ (reference sequence). CDR3 bases: TGTGCCAGCAGCCCCCCCGAGGGGGCTCAGCCCCAGCATTTT. Its translation: CASSPPEGAQPQHF.

This chain joins TRBV2 and TRBJ1-1; D might be TRBD1 (6 bases). The V and J ends lost 5 bases and 6 bases respectively, with 13 bases between them. This CDR3 is 13 amino acids long. Germline loops: CDR1 SNHLY, CDR2 FYNNEI. Written as DNA, the CDR3 is TGTGCCAGCAGTAAATCAGGGGACCCTGAAGCTTTCTTT. This sequence encodes CASSKSGDPEAFF.

Turning to this clone: Other DNA sequences in the same sample also yield this CDR3. This chain connects TRBV7-9 to TRBJ2-7, with 14 bases that match TRBD2. Trimming cost V 4 bases and J 5 bases; bases outside gene matches: 1. From germline, CDR1 is SEHNR and CDR2 FQNEAQ (reference sequence). The length of the CDR3 is 14 residues. The DNA for the CDR3 is TGTGCCAGCAGCTCGGGACTAGCGGGGGACGAGCAGTACTTC. Translating gives CASSSGLAGDEQYF.

The genes are TRBV2 and TRBJ2-6; the D gene is possibly TRBD2 (6 bases). The CDR3 runs 18 residues. CDR1 is SNHLY, CDR2 FYNNEI, per germline. V dropped 6 bases and J dropped 1 base, with 19 bases sitting between them. The CDR3 region is CASREGFLGNSGANVLTF. In DNA, the CDR3 is TGTGCCAGCAGGGAGGGGTTTTTGGGTAATTCTGGGGCCAACGTCCTGACTTTC. The full variable domain, rest sourced from reference TRBV2 and TRBJ2-6, is EPEVTQTPSHQVTQMGQEVILRCVPISNHLYFYWYRQILGQKVEFLVSFYNNEISEKSEIFDDQFSVERPDGSNFTLKIRSTKLEDSAMYFCASREGFLGNSGANVLTFGAGSRLTVL.

J is TRBJ1-5 and V is TRBV24-1; a possible D gene is TRBD1 (5 bases). Germline CDR1 KGHDR, CDR2 SFDVKD. CDR3 size: 17 residues. V dropped 4 bases and J dropped 4 bases, with 19 bases sitting between them. CDR3 DNA sequence: TGTGCCACCAGTGAGTCTTATGCGGGGGGGTGGAATCAGCCCCAGCATTTT. Translation: CATSESYAGGWNQPQHF.

The rearrangement uses TRBV18 and TRBJ2-7; possibly TRBD1 for D (5 bases). From germline, CDR1 is KGHSH and CDR2 LQKENI. The CDR3 spans 15 residues. Trimming removed 2 bases at V and 6 bases at J, with 17 bases between. The CDR3 DNA reads as TGTGCCAGCTCACCAGGGGCCAGATCAGTTTCCGAGCAGTACTTC. It translates to CASSPGARSVSEQYF.

The CDR3 reads CASSLDSDTNNEQFF. The CDR3 DNA sequence: TGTGCCAGCAGCTTAGATAGTGACACCAACAATGAGCAGTTCTTC. The V call is TRBV7-2, the J call TRBJ2-1; no clear D gene. The germline CDR1 and CDR2 sequences are SGHTA and FQGNSA. The CDR3 has 15 amino acids. V was cut by 1 base and J by 5 bases, with 12 bases left in between.